This entry lists 5 T cell receptor beta chains sequenced from one sample in a study of blood T cells in healthy people across ages. Primers used in a second PCR of roughly 6 to 12 cycles were a sample-barcoded 5' primer and a J-beta primer mix. TCRdb re-called the 5' RACE reads with MiXCR, one entry per CDR3 protein. The sample records about 780,000 distinct CDR3 sequences, 62% being singletons. Material for sequencing was blood. Receptor source: a man younger than 45 in good health.

The chain has TRBV6-6 and TRBJ2-7, with TRBD1 matching 7 bases. There are 16 residues in the CDR3. The V gene end was trimmed by 2 bases and the J gene end by 6 bases; junction bases not matched to a gene: 13. CDR1 is MNHNY and CDR2 is SVGAGI in the germline V gene (reference sequence). The CDR3: CASSYTGQAPAGEQYF. The CDR3 coding sequence is TGTGCCAGCAGTTACACCGGACAGGCCCCTGCGGGCGAGCAGTACTTC.

This rearrangement joins TRBV12-3 or TRBV12-4 to TRBJ2-7; 8 bases are shared with TRBD1. V trimming: 6 bases; J trimming: 3 bases; junction bases outside the gene matches: 4. The CDR3 spans 13 residues. The CDR3 region is CASRAGQGYEQYF. The CDR3 coding sequence is TGTGCCAGCAGGGCAGGACAGGGCTACGAGCAGTACTTC.

This chain links TRBV7-3 with TRBJ1-2; 7 positions match TRBD1. The V gene end was trimmed by 4 bases and the J gene end by 6 bases; junction bases not matched to a gene: 11. Looked up from germline, CDR1 is SGHTA and CDR2 is FQGTGA. The CDR3 is 15 amino acids. The CDR3 protein is CASSYSTGAGDGYTF. The CDR3 DNA reads TGTGCCAGCAGCTATAGCACAGGGGCCGGGGATGGCTACACCTTC.

This rearrangement joins TRBV20-1 to TRBJ2-5, with D uncertain. Trimming left V 0 bases short and J 7 bases short, with 9 bases between. This CDR3 region has 12 residues. CDR1 and CDR2 (germline): DFQATT, SNEGSKA (reference sequence). The CDR3 bases are TGCAGTGCTAGAGATACCCTACGGACCCAGTACTTC. Amino acids: CSARDTLRTQYF.

The rearrangement joins TRBV29-1 to TRBJ2-6, with D unresolved. Germline V gene sequence: CDR1 SQVTM, CDR2 ANQGSEA. Deletions cut 6 bases from V and 1 base from J, with 7 bases between. The CDR3 consists of 13 residues. The CDR3 here is CSVHNSGANVLTF. In nucleotides, the CDR3 is TGCAGCGTACACAATTCTGGGGCCAACGTCCTGACTTTC.